The 15 T cell receptor beta chains below were found in one sample sequenced in a study of T cell responses to AZD1222 COVID-19 vaccine. TCRdb keeps only in-frame clones here, not all; method: immunoSEQ multiplex PCR. The sample holds 100,000 or so clones, more than 75% seen once. Material: peripheral blood, obtained on day 0 of AZD1222 vaccination. The receptors come from an adult in good health.

The rearrangement joins TRBV19 to TRBJ1-4, with D unresolved. This CDR3 has 15 residues. CDR1 and CDR2 from the germline V gene are LNHDA and SQIVND (reference sequence). V was cut by 5 bases and J by 7 bases, with 17 bases left in between. CDR3 bases: TGTGCCAGTAGTGACCCCGGGTCTACTGTTGAAAAACTGTTTTTT. Translation: CASSDPGSTVEKLFF.

The CDR3 DNA follows: TGTGCCAGCCAGTTGGGGGGCACATCGAACACTGAAGCTTTCTTT. Amino acid sequence: CASQLGGTSNTEAFF. The genes are TRBV27 and TRBJ1-1; a weak D match, TRBD1 (6 bases). V lost 8 bases to trimming and J lost 1 base, with 17 bases between them. CDR1 and CDR2 (germline): MNHEY, SMNVEV (reference sequence). This CDR3 has 15 residues.

The CDR3 sequence is CASRDRGFEAFF. CDR3 sequence (DNA): TGTGCCAGCCGGGACAGGGGTTTTGAAGCTTTCTTT. The rearrangement links TRBV7-6 to TRBJ1-1, with 10 bases matching TRBD1. There are 12 residues in the CDR3. Germline lookup yields CDR1 SGHVS and CDR2 FNYEAQ. With V trimmed by 8 bases and J by 7 bases, 4 bases remained unmatched.

The gene calls are TRBV2 and TRBJ2-3, with TRBD2 identical over 10 bases. The V gene end was trimmed by 8 bases and the J gene end by 1 base; junction bases not matched to a gene: 6. There are 15 residues in the CDR3. The V gene's germline CDR1 is SNHLY and CDR2 FYNNEI. The CDR3 coding sequence is TGTGCCAGCGGGCGGCTAGCGGGAGGCACAGATACGCAGTATTTT. This gives the protein CASGRLAGGTDTQYF.

The V and J genes are TRBV28 and TRBJ2-1; TRBD2 agrees at 8 bases. V gave up 7 bases and J gave up 4 bases; unmatched junction bases: 9. This CDR3 is 15 amino acids long. CDR1 and CDR2 (germline): MDHEN, SYDVKM. The CDR3 reads CASTPGGGIYNEQFF. DNA of the CDR3: TGTGCCAGCACCCCCGGGGGGGGGATATACAATGAGCAGTTCTTC.

The chain carries TRBV11-3 and TRBJ2-3; TRBD2 agrees at 8 bases. Per the germline V gene, CDR1 is SGHNT and CDR2 is YENEEA. The junction had 14 bases not matched to a gene; V was cut back by 1 base and J by 2 bases. The CDR3 contains 19 residues. This CDR3 reads CASSLGGGAGAINTDTQYF. CDR3 sequence (DNA): TGTGCCAGCAGCTTAGGAGGGGGAGCGGGAGCCATAAACACAGATACGCAGTATTTT.

The V and J genes are TRBV9 and TRBJ2-1, with TRBD2 matching over 7 bases. The CDR3 consists of 14 residues. The germline V gene encodes CDR1 SGDLS and CDR2 YYNGEE. Germline trimming cut 0 bases from V and 5 bases from J; bases unmatched to any gene: 2. For the CDR3, the DNA is TGTGCCAGCAGCGTAGTTGGGACTAACAATGAGCAGTTCTTC. Encoded protein: CASSVVGTNNEQFF.

This rearrangement joins TRBV29-1 to TRBJ1-1; no clear D. This CDR3 region has 13 residues. Looked up from germline, CDR1 is SQVTM and CDR2 is ANQGSEA. Trimming cost V 4 bases and J 1 base, with 10 bases left between them. Here the CDR3 DNA reads TGCAGCGTTGCCCCCTCGCGGAACACTGAAGCTTTCTTT. It specifies CSVAPSRNTEAFF.

This chain joins TRBV5-1 and TRBJ2-7, with 7 bases aligning to TRBD1. Per the germline V gene, CDR1 is SGHRS and CDR2 is YFSETQ. The CDR3 runs to 13 residues. Unmatched junction bases numbered 5, after V lost 8 bases and J lost 0 bases. The CDR3, as DNA: TGCGCCAGTATGGACAGGCCCTCCTACGAGCAGTACTTC. This encodes CASMDRPSYEQYF.

The chain employs TRBV11-1 and TRBJ1-1; the D gene is possibly TRBD1 (5 bases). Germline loops: CDR1 SGHAT, CDR2 FQDESV (reference sequence). This CDR3 region has 14 residues. Trimming left V 5 bases short and J 1 base short, with 11 bases between. CDR3 DNA: TGTGCCAGCAGCAAACTTCAGGGGAACACTGAAGCTTTCTTT. The encoded protein is CASSKLQGNTEAFF.

The rearrangement uses TRBV6-5 and TRBJ2-7; the D gene is possibly TRBD1 (5 bases). The ends were cut back, 7 bases at V and 0 bases at J, with 13 bases in the middle. Germline V gene lookup returns CDR1 MNHEY and CDR2 SVGAGI. The CDR3 contains 14 residues. DNA of the CDR3: TGTGCCAGCATCCAACAGGCCGGCTCCTACGAGCAGTACTTC. The encoded protein is CASIQQAGSYEQYF.

The CDR3 protein is CASNERWCEQYF. The CDR3 DNA reads as TGTGCCAGCAATGAGCGGTGGTGCGAGCAGTACTTC. J is TRBJ2-7 and V is TRBV25-1; perhaps TRBD2 as D (5 bases). Trimming shortened V by 7 bases and J by 6 bases, and 13 bases separated the two germline ends. CDR3 length: 12 amino acids. From germline, CDR1 is MGHDK and CDR2 SYGVNS.

The V and J genes are TRBV7-8 and TRBJ2-1; D remains ambiguous. The CDR3 runs 15 residues. Trimming removed 1 base from V and 0 bases from J, with 7 bases in between. Germline V gene lookup returns CDR1 SGHVS and CDR2 FQNEAQ. CDR3 in DNA: TGTGCCAGCAGCTTAGGTGGCCGCTCCTACAATGAGCAGTTCTTC. Amino acid sequence: CASSLGGRSYNEQFF.

This sequence joins TRBV29-1 and TRBJ1-4, with D unclear. Trimming pared 4 bases from V and 0 bases from J, leaving 18 bases between. CDR3 length: 17 amino acids. Germline V lookup: CDR1 SQVTM, CDR2 ANQGSEA. The CDR3 loop reads CSVAGAPPLATNEKLFF. In DNA form, the CDR3 reads TGCAGCGTTGCGGGAGCGCCCCCGCTTGCAACTAATGAAAAACTGTTTTTT.

A single count supports this clone. The chain employs TRBV27 and TRBJ1-1, with D possibly being TRBD1 (5 bases). V gave up 6 bases and J gave up 2 bases, with 10 bases separating them. Germline V gene sequence: CDR1 MNHEY, CDR2 SMNVEV (reference sequence). This CDR3 spans 13 amino acids. The CDR3 loop reads CASSPQGNTEAFF. The DNA for the CDR3 is TGTGCCAGCAGCCCCCAGGGTAACACTGAAGCTTTCTTT.